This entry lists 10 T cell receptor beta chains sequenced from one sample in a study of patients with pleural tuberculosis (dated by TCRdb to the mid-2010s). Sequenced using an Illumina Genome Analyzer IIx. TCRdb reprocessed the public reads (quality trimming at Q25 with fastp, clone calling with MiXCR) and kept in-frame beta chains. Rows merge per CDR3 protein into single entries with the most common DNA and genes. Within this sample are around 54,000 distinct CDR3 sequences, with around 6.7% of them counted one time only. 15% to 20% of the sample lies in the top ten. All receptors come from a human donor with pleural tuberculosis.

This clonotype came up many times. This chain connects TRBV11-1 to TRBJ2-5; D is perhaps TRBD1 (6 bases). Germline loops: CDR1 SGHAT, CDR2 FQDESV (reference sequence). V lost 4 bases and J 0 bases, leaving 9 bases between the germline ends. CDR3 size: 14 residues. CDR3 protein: CASSSGQNQETQYF. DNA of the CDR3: TGTGCCAGCAGCTCCGGACAGAACCAAGAGACCCAGTACTTC.

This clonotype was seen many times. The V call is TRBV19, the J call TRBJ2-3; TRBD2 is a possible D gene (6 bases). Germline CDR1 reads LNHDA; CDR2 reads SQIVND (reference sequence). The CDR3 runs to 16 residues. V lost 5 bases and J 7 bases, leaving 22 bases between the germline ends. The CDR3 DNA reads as TGTGCCAGTAGTTCCGACTGGCGGGGCTTGGCTAATACGCAGTATTTT. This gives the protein CASSSDWRGLANTQYF.

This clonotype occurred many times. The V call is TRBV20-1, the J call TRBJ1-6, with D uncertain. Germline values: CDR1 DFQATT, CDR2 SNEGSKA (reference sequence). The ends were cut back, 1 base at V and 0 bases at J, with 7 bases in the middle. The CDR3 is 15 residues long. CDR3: CSARGRSSYNSPLHF. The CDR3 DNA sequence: TGCAGTGCTAGAGGCAGGAGCTCCTATAATTCACCCCTCCACTTT.

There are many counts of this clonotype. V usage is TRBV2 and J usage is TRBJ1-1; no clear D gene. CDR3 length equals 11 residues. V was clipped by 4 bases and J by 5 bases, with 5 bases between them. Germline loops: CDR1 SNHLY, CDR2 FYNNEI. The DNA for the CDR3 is TGTGCCAGCAGTGGGGTAACTGAAGCTTTCTTT. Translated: CASSGVTEAFF.

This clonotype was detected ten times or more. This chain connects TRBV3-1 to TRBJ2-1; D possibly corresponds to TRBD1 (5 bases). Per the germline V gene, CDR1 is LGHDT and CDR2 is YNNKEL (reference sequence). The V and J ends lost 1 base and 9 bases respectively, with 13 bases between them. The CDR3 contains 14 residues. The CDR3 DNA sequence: TGTGCCAGCAGCCAAGGGGGCCTGGTTACTGAGCAGTTCTTC. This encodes CASSQGGLVTEQFF.

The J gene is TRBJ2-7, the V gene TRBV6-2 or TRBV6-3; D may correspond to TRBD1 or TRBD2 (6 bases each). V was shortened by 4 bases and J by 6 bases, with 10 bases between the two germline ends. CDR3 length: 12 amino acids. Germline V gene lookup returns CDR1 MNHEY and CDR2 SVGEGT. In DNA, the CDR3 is TGTGCCAGCAGTTTAGGGGGGTTCGAGCAGTACTTC. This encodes CASSLGGFEQYF.

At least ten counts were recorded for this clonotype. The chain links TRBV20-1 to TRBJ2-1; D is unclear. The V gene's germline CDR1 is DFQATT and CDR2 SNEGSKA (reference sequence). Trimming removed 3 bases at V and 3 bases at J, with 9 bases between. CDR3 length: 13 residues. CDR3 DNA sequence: TGCAGTGCTAGGGAACGAAGCTACAATGAGCAGTTCTTC. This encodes CSARERSYNEQFF.

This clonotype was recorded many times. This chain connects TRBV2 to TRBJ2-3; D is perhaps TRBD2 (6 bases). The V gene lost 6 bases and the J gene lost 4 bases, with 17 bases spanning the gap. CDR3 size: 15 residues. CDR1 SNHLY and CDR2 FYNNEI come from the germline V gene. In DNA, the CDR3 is TGTGCCAGCAGCGAAACGGGAGTGGGCGCAGATACGCAGTATTTT. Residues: CASSETGVGADTQYF. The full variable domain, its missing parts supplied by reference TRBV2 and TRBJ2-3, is EPEVTQTPSHQVTQMGQEVILRCVPISNHLYFYWYRQILGQKVEFLVSFYNNEISEKSEIFDDQFSVERPDGSNFTLKIRSTKLEDSAMYFCASSETGVGADTQYFGPGTRLTVL.

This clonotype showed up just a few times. The CDR3: CSVERQGADTQYF. The DNA of the CDR3 is TGCAGCGTTGAAAGGCAGGGGGCAGATACGCAGTATTTT. This chain links TRBV29-1 with TRBJ2-3; 7 bases agree with TRBD1. Germline V gene lookup returns CDR1 SQVTM and CDR2 ANQGSEA. The V segment lost 2 bases and the J segment 4 bases; nucleotides outside the gene matches: 3. The CDR3 sequence is 13 residues long.

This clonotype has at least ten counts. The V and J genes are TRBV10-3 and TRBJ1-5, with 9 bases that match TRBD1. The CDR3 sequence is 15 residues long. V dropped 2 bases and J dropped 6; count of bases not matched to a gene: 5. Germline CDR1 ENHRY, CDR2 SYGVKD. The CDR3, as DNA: TGTGCCATCAGTGAGCACGGACAGGGGATTCAGCCCCAGCATTTT. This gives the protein CAISEHGQGIQPQHF.